These 18 T cell receptor beta chains share one sample of origin, sequenced in a study of CD8+ T cells in alopecia areata (dated by TCRdb to 2017 to 2018). The library was built by means of the immunoSEQ multiplex PCR assay. RNA was extracted from all samples and reverse transcribed into cDNA, which served as template for TCR sequencing. TCRdb provides this immuneACCESS table in a form limited to in-frame rearrangements. Some clones are lacking; in checked studies, under half of them reflect an unresolved V gene, and why the rest are absent is not known. A total of approximately 7,500 clones appear in this sample, nearly 70% of them only once. The top ten hold about 14% of the sample. Interpreted using the paper, the time point label stands for: baseline before oral tofacitinib. Lesional scalp punch biopsies and peripheral blood were collected from alopecia areata patients. Sequences were derived from skin, sampled at week 0. Every receptor here comes from a human donor with alopecia areata.

J is TRBJ2-3 and V is TRBV30, with D maybe TRBD1 (6 bases). Per the germline V gene, CDR1 is GTSNPN and CDR2 is SVGIG (reference sequence). CDR3 length equals 16 residues. V lost 1 base, J lost 2 bases, and 16 bases lay in between. CDR3 sequence reads: CAWSEGRTATTDTQYF. CDR3 DNA: TGTGCCTGGAGTGAAGGAAGGACAGCGACCACAGATACGCAGTATTTT.

The CDR3 is CASSVSGGAFF. The DNA of the CDR3 is TGTGCCAGCAGCGTCTCCGGAGGAGCTTTCTTT. The rearrangement uses TRBV2 and TRBJ1-1; D call uncertain. The CDR3 runs to 11 residues. Germline V gives CDR1 SNHLY, CDR2 FYNNEI. V was trimmed by 6 bases and J by 10 bases, leaving 12 bases between them.

The genes are TRBV4-3 and TRBJ1-5; D unresolved. The CDR3 covers 14 residues. Germline V CDR1 and CDR2: LGHNA, YSLEER. V was trimmed by 3 bases and J by 2 bases, leaving 8 bases between them. This chain's CDR3 is CASSQFRGNQPQHF. CDR3 DNA sequence: TGCGCCAGCAGCCAGTTTAGGGGCAATCAGCCCCAGCATTTT.

The V and J genes are TRBV7-2 and TRBJ2-1, with D hard to call. The CDR3 has 14 amino acids. Germline V gene lookup returns CDR1 SGHTA and CDR2 FQGNSA. The germline V and J ends were trimmed by 5 bases and 0 bases, with 8 bases remaining between them. The DNA of the CDR3 is TGTGCCAGCAGCCCATCCCCCTCCTACAATGAGCAGTTCTTC. The encoded protein is CASSPSPSYNEQFF.

DNA for the CDR3: TGCGCCAGCAGCCAGGGTTGGACAGCGACGAACACTGAAGCTTTCTTT. Protein sequence: CASSQGWTATNTEAFF. This sequence joins TRBV4-3 and TRBJ1-1, with a weak D call TRBD1 (6 bases). The CDR3 totals 16 residues. V lost 3 bases and J lost 1, with 15 bases in between. The germline V gene has CDR1 LGHNA and CDR2 YSLEER.

The chain joins TRBV5-4 to TRBJ2-1; D gene unclear. Trimming removed 1 base at V and 9 bases at J, with 11 bases between. This CDR3 has 13 residues. CDR1 and CDR2 (germline): SGHNT, YYREEE (reference sequence). In nucleotides, the CDR3 is TGTGCCAGCAGCTTGAGTAGCAGTTTTGAGCAGTTCTTC. Encoded protein: CASSLSSSFEQFF. The full variable domain, in which reference TRBV5-4 and TRBJ2-1 provide the parts outside the CDR3, is ETGVTQSPTHLIKTRGQQVTLRCSSQSGHNTVSWYQQALGQGPQFIFQYYREEENGRGNFPPRFSGLQFPNYSSELNVNALELDDSALYLCASSLSSSFEQFFGPGTRLTVL.

This chain links TRBV14 with TRBJ1-6; TRBD1 might be the D (6 bases). The CDR3 covers 15 residues. The germline gives CDR1 SGHDN, CDR2 FVKESK. The ends were cut back, 2 bases at V and 8 bases at J, with 13 bases in the middle. The CDR3 is CASSQITGSDSPLHF. The CDR3, as DNA: TGTGCCAGCAGCCAAATTACAGGGTCGGATTCACCCCTCCACTTT.

The J gene is TRBJ2-2, the V gene TRBV30; 11 nucleotides agree with TRBD1. CDR1 is GTSNPN and CDR2 is SVGIG in the germline V gene (reference sequence). J lost 4 bases, V lost 8 bases, and 6 bases had no gene match. CDR3 length equals 14 residues. The CDR3 is CAGRGQGGTGELFF. CDR3 sequence (DNA): TGTGCCGGACGGGGACAGGGGGGCACCGGGGAGCTGTTTTTT.

The V call is TRBV7-9, the J call TRBJ2-1, with 10 bases matching TRBD2. Per the germline V gene, CDR1 is SEHNR and CDR2 is FQNEAQ (reference sequence). This CDR3 comprises 14 residues. V shed 8 bases and J 5 bases; nucleotides not matched to a gene: 6. CDR3 sequence: CASPGLAENNEQFF. In nucleotides, the CDR3 is TGTGCCAGCCCCGGACTAGCGGAAAACAATGAGCAGTTCTTC.

This chain links TRBV18 with TRBJ2-3; tentatively, D is TRBD2 (5 bases). CDR1 and CDR2 from the germline V gene are KGHSH and LQKENI. V was shortened by 2 bases and J by 6 bases, with 24 bases between the two germline ends. There are 18 residues in the CDR3. CDR3 DNA sequence: TGTGCCAGCTCACCAGGCCCTGTGGTAGCGAATCTCAAGGATACGCAGTATTTT. Translation gives CASSPGPVVANLKDTQYF. Complete variable domain (other parts from reference TRBV18 and TRBJ2-3): NAGVMQNPRHLVRRRGQEARLRCSPMKGHSHVYWYRQLPEEGLKFMVYLQKENIIDESGMPKERFSAEFPKEGPSILRIQQVVRGDSAAYFCASSPGPVVANLKDTQYFGPGTRLTVL.

The chain recombines TRBV11-1 with TRBJ2-1; 9 bases line up with TRBD1. Germline CDR1 is SGHAT and CDR2 is FQDESV (reference sequence). This CDR3 is built from 15 residues. The ends lost 5 bases at V and 7 bases at J; junction bases unmatched: 9. The CDR3 spells CASSPWTGDLNEQFF. CDR3 in DNA: TGTGCCAGCAGCCCATGGACAGGGGATCTTAATGAGCAGTTCTTC.

The chain carries TRBV7-2 and TRBJ2-6, with D perhaps TRBD1 (7 bases). Germline-derived CDR1 and CDR2 are SGHTA and FQGNSA. There are 15 residues in the CDR3. V was cut by 5 bases and J by 4 bases, with 12 bases left in between. As DNA, the CDR3 is TGTGCCAGCAGCCAGGGGGGTGCCGGGGCCAACGTCCTGACTTTC. This translates into CASSQGGAGANVLTF.

The chain couples TRBV6-6 to TRBJ1-1, with no clear D. Trimming pared 0 bases from V and 3 bases from J, leaving 11 bases between. CDR3 length: 15 amino acids. Germline V CDR1 and CDR2: MNHNY, SVGAGI (reference sequence). CDR3 coding DNA: TGTGCCAGCAGTTACTCGGGCATTCTGTACACTGAAGCTTTCTTT. Residues: CASSYSGILYTEAFF.

The chain links TRBV7-2 to TRBJ1-1; D is undetermined. Trimming stripped 0 bases from V and 3 bases from J, with 8 bases between. The CDR3 contains 14 residues. The germline CDR1 and CDR2 sequences are SGHTA and FQGNSA. The CDR3 DNA is TGTGCCAGCAGCTTAGCCCTAATAGACACTGAAGCTTTCTTT. Translating it yields CASSLALIDTEAFF.

The rearrangement uses TRBV7-8 and TRBJ2-2; possibly TRBD1 or TRBD2 for D (5 bases each). Trimming cost V 6 bases and J 0 bases, with 14 bases left between them. In germline, CDR1 is SGHVS, CDR2 FQNEAQ. The CDR3 spans 16 residues. The CDR3 loop is CASSLGPGPNTGELFF. The CDR3 region has the DNA TGTGCCAGCAGTCTAGGTCCGGGACCGAACACCGGGGAGCTGTTTTTT.

The sample holds a few counts of this clone. The J gene is TRBJ1-1, the V gene TRBV6-1; D remains unclear. Germline V gene lookup returns CDR1 MNHNS and CDR2 SASEGT. Trimming left V 1 base short and J 1 base short, with 7 bases between. The CDR3 contains 14 residues. CDR3 residues: CASSEGQWNTEAFF. In nucleotides, the CDR3 is TGTGCCAGCAGTGAAGGGCAGTGGAACACTGAAGCTTTCTTT.

The CDR3 DNA reads as TGCGCCAGCAGCCAAGAACAGGGATCGGAAAAACTGTTTTTT. This sequence encodes CASSQEQGSEKLFF. The genes are TRBV4-3 and TRBJ1-4; D might be TRBD1 (6 bases). CDR3 size: 14 residues. Germline V gene sequence: CDR1 LGHNA, CDR2 YSLEER. The ends were cut back, 0 bases at V and 8 bases at J, with 10 bases in the middle.

This chain joins TRBV5-1 and TRBJ1-1; D is ambiguous. The CDR3 consists of 12 residues. CDR1 is SGHRS and CDR2 is YFSETQ in the germline V gene. Trimming pared 4 bases from V and 3 bases from J, leaving 7 bases between. CDR3 sequence (DNA): TGCGCCAGCAGCCCTGGACACACTGAAGCTTTCTTT. This sequence encodes CASSPGHTEAFF.